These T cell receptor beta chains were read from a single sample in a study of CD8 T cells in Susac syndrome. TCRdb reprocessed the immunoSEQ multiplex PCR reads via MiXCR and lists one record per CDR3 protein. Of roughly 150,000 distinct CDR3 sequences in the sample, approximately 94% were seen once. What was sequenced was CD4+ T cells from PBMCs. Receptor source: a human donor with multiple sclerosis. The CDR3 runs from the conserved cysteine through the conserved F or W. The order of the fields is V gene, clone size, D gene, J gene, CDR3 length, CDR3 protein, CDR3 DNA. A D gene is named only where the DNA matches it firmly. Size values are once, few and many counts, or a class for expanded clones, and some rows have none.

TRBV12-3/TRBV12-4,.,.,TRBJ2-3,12,CASRGATDTQYF,TGTGCCAGCAGAGGCGCCACAGATACGCAGTATTTT
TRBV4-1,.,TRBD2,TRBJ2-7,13,CASSQGAGDEQYF,TGCGCCAGCAGCCAAGGGGCGGGAGACGAGCAGTACTTC
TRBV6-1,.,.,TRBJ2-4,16,CASRPRQILAKNIQYF,TGTGCCAGCAGACCTCGACAGATACTAGCCAAAAACATTCAGTACTTC
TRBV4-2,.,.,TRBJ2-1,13,CASSQETSVNRFF,TGTGCCAGCAGCCAAGAGACTTCGGTCAATCGGTTCTTC
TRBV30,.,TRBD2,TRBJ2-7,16,CAWSVEGSGSSYEQYF,TGTGCCTGGAGTGTCGAAGGGAGCGGGAGCTCCTACGAGCAGTACTTC
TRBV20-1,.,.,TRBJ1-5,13,CSAVHYQGSAQHF,TGCAGTGCCGTCCACTACCAGGGGTCGGCCCAGCATTTT
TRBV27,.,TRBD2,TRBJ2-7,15,CASSSLFSGSYEQYF,TGTGCCAGCAGTAGCCTATTTAGCGGGAGTTACGAGCAGTACTTC
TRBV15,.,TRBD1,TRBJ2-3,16,CATSRDWAGGTDTQYF,TGTGCCACCAGCAGAGATTGGGCAGGGGGCACGGATACGCAGTATTTT
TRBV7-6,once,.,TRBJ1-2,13,CASSLGVGYGYTF,TGTGCCAGCAGCTTAGGAGTGGGCTATGGCTACACCTTC
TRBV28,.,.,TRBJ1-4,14,CASSSRASNEKLFF,TGTGCCAGCAGCTCTCGGGCCTCTAATGAAAAACTGTTTTTT
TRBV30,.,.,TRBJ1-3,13,CAWSTHSGNTIYF,TGTGCCTGGAGTACCCACTCTGGAAACACCATATATTTT
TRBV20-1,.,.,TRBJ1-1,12,CSAKRVGTEAFF,TGCAGTGCTAAGCGGGTTGGGACTGAAGCTTTCTTT
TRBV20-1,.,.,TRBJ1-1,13,CSAIRDPNTEAFF,TGCAGTGCTATCCGGGATCCGAACACTGAAGCTTTCTTT
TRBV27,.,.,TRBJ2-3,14,CASTRGASTDTQYF,TGTGCCAGCACCAGAGGGGCTAGCACAGATACGCAGTATTTT
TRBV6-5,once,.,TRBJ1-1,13,CASSSSRNTEAFF,TGTGCCAGCAGTTCATCTAGGAACACTGAAGCTTTCTTT
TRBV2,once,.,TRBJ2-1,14,CASMWDFSYNEQFF,TGTGCCAGCATGTGGGACTTCTCCTACAATGAGCAGTTCTTC
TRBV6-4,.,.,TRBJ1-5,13,CASSEYTNQPQHF,TGTGCCAGCAGTGAATACACCAATCAGCCCCAGCATTTT